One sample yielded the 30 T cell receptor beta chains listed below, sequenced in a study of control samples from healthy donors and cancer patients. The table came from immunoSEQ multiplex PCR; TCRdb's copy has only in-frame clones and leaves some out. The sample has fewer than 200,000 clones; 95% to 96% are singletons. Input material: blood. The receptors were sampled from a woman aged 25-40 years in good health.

CDR3 nucleotide sequence: TGTGCCAGCAGCCAAGGCTACAGGCGAACGTGGGAAGCTTTCTTT. It encodes CASSQGYRRTWEAFF. The J gene is TRBJ1-1, the V gene TRBV14; possible D gene TRBD1, 5 bases. The length of the CDR3 is 15 residues. Germline V gene lookup returns CDR1 SGHDN and CDR2 FVKESK. Trimming took off 1 base at V and 8 bases at J, with 17 bases between the two ends.

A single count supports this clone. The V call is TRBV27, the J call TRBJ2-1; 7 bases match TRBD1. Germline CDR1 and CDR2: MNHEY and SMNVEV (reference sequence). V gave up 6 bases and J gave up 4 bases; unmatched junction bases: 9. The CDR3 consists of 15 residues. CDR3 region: CASSSGQENYNEQFF. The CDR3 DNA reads TGTGCCAGCAGCTCTGGACAGGAAAATTACAATGAGCAGTTCTTC.

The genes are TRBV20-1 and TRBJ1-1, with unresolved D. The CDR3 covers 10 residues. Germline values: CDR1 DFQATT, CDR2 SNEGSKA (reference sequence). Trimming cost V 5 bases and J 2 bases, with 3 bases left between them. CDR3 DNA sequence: TGCAGTGCTTTTAACACTGAAGCTTTCTTT. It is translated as CSAFNTEAFF.

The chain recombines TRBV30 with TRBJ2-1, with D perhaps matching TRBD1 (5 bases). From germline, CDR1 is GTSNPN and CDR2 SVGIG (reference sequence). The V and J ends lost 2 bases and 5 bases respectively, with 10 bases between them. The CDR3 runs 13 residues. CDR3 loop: CAWSKGNNNEQFF. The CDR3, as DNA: TGTGCCTGGAGTAAGGGGAACAACAATGAGCAGTTCTTC.

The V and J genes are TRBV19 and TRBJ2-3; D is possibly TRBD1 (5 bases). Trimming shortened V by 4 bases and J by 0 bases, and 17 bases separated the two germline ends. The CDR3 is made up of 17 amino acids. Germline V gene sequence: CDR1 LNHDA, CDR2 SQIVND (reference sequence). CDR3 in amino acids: CASSTRQLESSTDTQYF. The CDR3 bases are TGTGCCAGTAGTACGAGACAGCTAGAATCTAGCACAGATACGCAGTATTTT. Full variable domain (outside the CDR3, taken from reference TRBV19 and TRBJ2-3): DGGITQSPKYLFRKEGQNVTLSCEQNLNHDAMYWYRQDPGQGLRLIYYSQIVNDFQKGDIAEGYSVSREKKESFPLTVTSAQKNPTAFYLCASSTRQLESSTDTQYFGPGTRLTVL.

CDR3 loop: CASSESAPFTEAFF. The CDR3 nucleotides are TGCGCCAGCAGTGAGTCGGCCCCTTTCACTGAAGCTTTCTTT. This chain connects TRBV10-1 to TRBJ1-1, with no clear D. Germline V gene lookup returns CDR1 WNHNN and CDR2 SYGVQD (reference sequence). The V and J ends lost 0 bases and 4 bases respectively, with 9 bases between them. The CDR3 sequence is 14 residues long.

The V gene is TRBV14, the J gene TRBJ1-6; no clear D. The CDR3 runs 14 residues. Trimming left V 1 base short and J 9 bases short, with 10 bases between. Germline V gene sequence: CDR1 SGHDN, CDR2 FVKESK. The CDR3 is CASSQAGFGSPLHF. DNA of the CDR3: TGTGCCAGCAGCCAAGCTGGGTTTGGTTCACCCCTCCACTTT.

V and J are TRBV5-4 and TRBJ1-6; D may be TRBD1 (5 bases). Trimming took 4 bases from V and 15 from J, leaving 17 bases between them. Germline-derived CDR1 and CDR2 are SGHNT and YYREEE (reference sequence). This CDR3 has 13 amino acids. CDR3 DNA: TGTGCCAGCAGCGCTACTTACGGGGGTTTCCTCCACTTT. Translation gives CASSATYGGFLHF.

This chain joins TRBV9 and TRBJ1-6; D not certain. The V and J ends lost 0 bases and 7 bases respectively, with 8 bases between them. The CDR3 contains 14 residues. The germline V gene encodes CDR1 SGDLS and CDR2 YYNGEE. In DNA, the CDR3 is TGTGCCAGCAGCGTAGGGGGAAACAATTCACCCCTCCACTTT. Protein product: CASSVGGNNSPLHF.

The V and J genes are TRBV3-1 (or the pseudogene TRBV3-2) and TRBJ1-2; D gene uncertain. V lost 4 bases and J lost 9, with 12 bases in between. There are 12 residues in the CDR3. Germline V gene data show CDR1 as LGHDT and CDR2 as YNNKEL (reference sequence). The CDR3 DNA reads TGTGCCAGCAGCCCCCCGGGGATGAGCTACACCTTC. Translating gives CASSPPGMSYTF.

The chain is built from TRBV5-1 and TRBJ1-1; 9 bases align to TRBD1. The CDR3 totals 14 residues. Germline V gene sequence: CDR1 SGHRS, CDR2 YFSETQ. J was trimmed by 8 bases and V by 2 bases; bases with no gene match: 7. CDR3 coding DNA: TGCGCCAGCAGCTTAACCCCGGGACAGGGCGAAGCTTTCTTT. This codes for CASSLTPGQGEAFF.

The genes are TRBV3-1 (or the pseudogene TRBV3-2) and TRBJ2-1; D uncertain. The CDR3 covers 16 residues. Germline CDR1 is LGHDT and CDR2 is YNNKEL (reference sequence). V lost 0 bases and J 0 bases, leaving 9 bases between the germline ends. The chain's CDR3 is CASSQETASSYNEQFF. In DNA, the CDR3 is TGTGCCAGCAGCCAAGAAACAGCTAGCTCCTACAATGAGCAGTTCTTC.

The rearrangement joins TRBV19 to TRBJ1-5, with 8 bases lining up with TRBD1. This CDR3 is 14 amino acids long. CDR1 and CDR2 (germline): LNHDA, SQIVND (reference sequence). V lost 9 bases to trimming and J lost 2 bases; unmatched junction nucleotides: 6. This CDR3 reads CASTGTGGNQPQHF. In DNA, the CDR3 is TGTGCCAGCACCGGGACAGGCGGCAATCAGCCCCAGCATTTT.

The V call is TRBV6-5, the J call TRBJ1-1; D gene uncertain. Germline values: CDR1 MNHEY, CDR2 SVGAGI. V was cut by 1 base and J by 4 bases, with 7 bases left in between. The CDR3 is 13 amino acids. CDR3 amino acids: CASSYLEGTEAFF. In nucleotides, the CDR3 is TGTGCCAGCAGTTACTTGGAAGGCACTGAAGCTTTCTTT.

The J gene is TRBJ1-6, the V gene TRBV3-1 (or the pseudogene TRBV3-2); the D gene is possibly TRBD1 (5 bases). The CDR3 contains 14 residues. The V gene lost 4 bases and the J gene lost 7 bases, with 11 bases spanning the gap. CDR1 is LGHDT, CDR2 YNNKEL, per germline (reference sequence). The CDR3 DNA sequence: TGTGCCAGCAGCCTCGGGACCGCCAATTCACCCCTCCACTTT. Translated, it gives CASSLGTANSPLHF.

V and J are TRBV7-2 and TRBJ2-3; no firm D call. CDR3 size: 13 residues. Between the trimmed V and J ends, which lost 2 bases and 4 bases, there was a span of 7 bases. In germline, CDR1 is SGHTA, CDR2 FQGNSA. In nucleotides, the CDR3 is TGTGCCAGCAGCTTATGGGCTCCAGATACGCAGTATTTT. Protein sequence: CASSLWAPDTQYF. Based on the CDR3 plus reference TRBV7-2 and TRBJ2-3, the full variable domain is GAGVSQSPSNKVTEKGKDVELRCDPISGHTALYWYRQSLGQGLEFLIYFQGNSAPDKSGLPSDRFSAERTGGSVSTLTIQRTQQEDSAVYLCASSLWAPDTQYFGPGTRLTVL.

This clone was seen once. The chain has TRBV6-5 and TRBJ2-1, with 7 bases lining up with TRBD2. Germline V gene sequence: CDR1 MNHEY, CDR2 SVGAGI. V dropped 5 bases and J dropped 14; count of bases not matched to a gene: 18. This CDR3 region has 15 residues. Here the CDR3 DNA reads TGTGCCAGCAGTCCTCGCCCCCAGGGAGGGACCATAGAGTTCTTC. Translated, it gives CASSPRPQGGTIEFF.

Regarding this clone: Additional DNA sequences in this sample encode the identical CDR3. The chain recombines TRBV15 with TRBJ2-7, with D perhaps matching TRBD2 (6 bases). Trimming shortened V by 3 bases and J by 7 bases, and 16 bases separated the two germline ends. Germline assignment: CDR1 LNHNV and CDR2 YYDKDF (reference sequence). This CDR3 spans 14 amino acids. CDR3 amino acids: CATSRDLEAGEQYF. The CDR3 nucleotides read TGTGCCACCAGCAGGGATCTCGAGGCGGGGGAGCAGTACTTC.

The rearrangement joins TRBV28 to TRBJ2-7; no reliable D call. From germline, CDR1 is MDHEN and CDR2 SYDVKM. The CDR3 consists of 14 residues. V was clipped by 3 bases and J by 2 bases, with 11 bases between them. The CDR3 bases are TGTGCCAGCAGTTTCCGGTCAGGAACCTACGAGCAGTACTTC. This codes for CASSFRSGTYEQYF. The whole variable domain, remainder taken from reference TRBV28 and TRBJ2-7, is DVKVTQSSRYLVKRTGEKVFLECVQDMDHENMFWYRQDPGLGLRLIYFSYDVKMKEKGDIPEGYSVSREKKERFSLILESASTNQTSMYLCASSFRSGTYEQYFGPGTRLTVT.

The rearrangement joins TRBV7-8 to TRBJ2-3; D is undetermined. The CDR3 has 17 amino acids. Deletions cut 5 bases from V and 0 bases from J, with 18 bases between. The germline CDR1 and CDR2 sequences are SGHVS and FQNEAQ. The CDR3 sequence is CASSRWTEPSSTDTQYF. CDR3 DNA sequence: TGTGCCAGCAGCCGGTGGACGGAACCTTCTAGCACAGATACGCAGTATTTT.

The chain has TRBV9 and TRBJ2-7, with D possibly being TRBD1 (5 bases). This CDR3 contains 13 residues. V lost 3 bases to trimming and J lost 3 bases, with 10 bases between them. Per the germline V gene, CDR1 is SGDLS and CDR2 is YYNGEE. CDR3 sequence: CASSGGAHYEQYF. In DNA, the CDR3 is TGTGCCAGCAGCGGTGGGGCCCACTACGAGCAGTACTTC.

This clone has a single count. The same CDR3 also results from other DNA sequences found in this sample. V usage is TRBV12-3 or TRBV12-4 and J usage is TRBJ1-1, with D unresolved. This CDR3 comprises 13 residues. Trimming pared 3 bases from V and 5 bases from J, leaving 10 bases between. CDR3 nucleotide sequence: TGTGCCAGCAGTTTCGGCGGAGGGACTGAAGCTTTCTTT. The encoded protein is CASSFGGGTEAFF.

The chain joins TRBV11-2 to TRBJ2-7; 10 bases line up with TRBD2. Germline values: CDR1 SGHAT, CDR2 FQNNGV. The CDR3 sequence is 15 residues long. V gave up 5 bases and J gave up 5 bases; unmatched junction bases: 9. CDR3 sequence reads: CASSERGLASNEQYF. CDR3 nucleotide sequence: TGTGCCAGCAGCGAGCGGGGACTAGCGTCCAACGAGCAGTACTTC.

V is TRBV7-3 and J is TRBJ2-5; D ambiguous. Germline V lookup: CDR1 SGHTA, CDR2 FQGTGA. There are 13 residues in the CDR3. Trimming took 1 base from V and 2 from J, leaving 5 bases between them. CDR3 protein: CASSLIQQETQYF. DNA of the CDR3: TGTGCCAGCAGCTTAATTCAGCAAGAGACCCAGTACTTC.

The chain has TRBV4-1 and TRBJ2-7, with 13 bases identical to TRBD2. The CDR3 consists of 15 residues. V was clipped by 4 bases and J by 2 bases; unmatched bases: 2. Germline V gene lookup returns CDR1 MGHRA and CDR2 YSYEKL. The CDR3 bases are TGCGCCAGCAGCCGAGGACTAGCGGGAGCCTACGAGCAGTACTTC. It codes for CASSRGLAGAYEQYF.

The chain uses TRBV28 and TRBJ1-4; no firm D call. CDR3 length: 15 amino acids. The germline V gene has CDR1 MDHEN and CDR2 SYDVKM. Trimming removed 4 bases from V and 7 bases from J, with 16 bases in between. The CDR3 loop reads CASSSFSQAGEKLFF. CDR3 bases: TGTGCCAGCAGTTCGTTCTCCCAGGCGGGTGAAAAACTGTTTTTT.

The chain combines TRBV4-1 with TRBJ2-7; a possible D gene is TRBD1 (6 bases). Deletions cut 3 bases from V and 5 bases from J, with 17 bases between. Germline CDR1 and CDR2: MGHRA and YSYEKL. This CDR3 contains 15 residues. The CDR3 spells CASSQPLRGKNEQYF. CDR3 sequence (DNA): TGCGCCAGCAGCCAGCCCCTAAGGGGGAAGAACGAGCAGTACTTC.

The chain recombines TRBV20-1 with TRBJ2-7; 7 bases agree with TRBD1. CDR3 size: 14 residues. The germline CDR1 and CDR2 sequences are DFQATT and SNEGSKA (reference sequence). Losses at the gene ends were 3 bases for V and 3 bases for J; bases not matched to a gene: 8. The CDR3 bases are TGCAGTGCTAGTCCCCGCCGGGACAGCTACGAGCAGTACTTC. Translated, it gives CSASPRRDSYEQYF.

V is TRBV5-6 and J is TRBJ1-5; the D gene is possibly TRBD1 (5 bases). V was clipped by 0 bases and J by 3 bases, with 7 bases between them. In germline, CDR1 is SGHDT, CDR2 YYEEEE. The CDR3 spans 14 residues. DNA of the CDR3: TGTGCCAGCAGCTTGGTAGGGGACAATCAGCCCCAGCATTTT. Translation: CASSLVGDNQPQHF.

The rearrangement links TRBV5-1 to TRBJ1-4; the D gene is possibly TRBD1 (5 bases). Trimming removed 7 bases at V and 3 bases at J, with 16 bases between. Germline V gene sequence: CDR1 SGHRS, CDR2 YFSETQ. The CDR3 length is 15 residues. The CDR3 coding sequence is TGCGCCAGCGCCATTTCTGGGGACCCTAATGAAAAACTGTTTTTT. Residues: CASAISGDPNEKLFF.